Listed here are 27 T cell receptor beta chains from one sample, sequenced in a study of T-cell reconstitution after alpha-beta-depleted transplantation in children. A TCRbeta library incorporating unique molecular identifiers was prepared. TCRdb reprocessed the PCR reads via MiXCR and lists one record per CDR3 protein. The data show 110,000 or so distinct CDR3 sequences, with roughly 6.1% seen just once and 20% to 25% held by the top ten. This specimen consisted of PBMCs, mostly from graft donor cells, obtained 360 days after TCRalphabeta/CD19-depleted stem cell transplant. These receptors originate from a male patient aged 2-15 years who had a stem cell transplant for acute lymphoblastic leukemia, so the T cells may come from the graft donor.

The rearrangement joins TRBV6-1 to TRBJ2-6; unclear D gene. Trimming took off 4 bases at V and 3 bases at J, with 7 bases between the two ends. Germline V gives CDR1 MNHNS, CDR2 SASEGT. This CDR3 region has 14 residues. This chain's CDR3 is CASSAYLGANVLTF. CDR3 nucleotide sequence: TGTGCCAGCAGTGCATATCTTGGGGCCAACGTCCTGACTTTC.

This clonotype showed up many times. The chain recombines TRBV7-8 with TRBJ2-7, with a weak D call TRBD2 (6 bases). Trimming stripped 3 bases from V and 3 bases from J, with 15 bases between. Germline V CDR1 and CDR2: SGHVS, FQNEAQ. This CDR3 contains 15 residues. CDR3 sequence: CASSFKGLLGYEQYF. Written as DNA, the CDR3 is TGTGCCAGCAGCTTTAAGGGACTCCTAGGCTACGAGCAGTACTTC.

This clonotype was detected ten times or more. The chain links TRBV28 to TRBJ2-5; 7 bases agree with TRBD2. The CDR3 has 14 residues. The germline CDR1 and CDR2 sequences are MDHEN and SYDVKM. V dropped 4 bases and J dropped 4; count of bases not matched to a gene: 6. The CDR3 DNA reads TGTGCCAGCAGTTCTTCCAGCGGGGCAGAGACCCAGTACTTC. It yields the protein CASSSSSGAETQYF.

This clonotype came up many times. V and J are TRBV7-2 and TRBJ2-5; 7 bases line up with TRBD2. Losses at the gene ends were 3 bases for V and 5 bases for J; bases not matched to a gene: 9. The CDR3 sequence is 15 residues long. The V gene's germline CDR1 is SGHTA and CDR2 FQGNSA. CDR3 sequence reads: CASSLGGVSRETQYF. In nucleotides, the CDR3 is TGTGCCAGCAGCTTGGGGGGGGTATCCAGGGAGACCCAGTACTTC.

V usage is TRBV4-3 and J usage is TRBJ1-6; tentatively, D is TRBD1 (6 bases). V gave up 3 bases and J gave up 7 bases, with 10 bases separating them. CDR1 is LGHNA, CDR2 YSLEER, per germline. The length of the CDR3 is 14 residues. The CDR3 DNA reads TGCGCCAGCAGCCATGAGACAGGCAATTCACCCCTCCACTTT. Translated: CASSHETGNSPLHF.

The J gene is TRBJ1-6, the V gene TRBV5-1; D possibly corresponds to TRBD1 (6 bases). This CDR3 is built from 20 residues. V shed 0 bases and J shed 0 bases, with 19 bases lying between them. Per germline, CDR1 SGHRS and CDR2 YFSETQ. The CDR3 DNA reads TGCGCCAGCAGCTTGGCCGGTGCCGGGACACTTAGCTCCTATAATTCACCCCTCCACTTT. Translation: CASSLAGAGTLSSYNSPLHF.

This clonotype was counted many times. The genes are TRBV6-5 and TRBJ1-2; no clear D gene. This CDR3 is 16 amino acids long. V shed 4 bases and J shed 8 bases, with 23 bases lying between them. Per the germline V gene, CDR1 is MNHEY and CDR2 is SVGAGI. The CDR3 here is CASSSYPTGGSRGYTF. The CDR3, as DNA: TGTGCCAGCAGTTCCTACCCAACTGGAGGGTCGCGAGGCTACACCTTC.

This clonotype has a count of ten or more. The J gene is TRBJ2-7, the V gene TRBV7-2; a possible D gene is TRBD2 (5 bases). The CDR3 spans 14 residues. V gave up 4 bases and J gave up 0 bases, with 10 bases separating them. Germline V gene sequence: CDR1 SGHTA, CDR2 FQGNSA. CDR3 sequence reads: CASSSNRGSYEQYF. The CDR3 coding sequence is TGTGCCAGCAGCTCAAACCGGGGCTCCTACGAGCAGTACTTC. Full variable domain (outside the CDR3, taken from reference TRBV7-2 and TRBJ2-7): GAGVSQSPSNKVTEKGKDVELRCDPISGHTALYWYRQSLGQGLEFLIYFQGNSAPDKSGLPSDRFSAERTGGSVSTLTIQRTQQEDSAVYLCASSSNRGSYEQYFGPGTRLTVT.

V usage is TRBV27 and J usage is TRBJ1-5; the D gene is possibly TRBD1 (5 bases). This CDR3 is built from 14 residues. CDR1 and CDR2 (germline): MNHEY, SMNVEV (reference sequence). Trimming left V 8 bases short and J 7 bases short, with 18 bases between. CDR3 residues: CASAQAGLRQPQHF. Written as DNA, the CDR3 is TGTGCCAGCGCCCAAGCAGGGCTAAGGCAGCCCCAGCATTTT.

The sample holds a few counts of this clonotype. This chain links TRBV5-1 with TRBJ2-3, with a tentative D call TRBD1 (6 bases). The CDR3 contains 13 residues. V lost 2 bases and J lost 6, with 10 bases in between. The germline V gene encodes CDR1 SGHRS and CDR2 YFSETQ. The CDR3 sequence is CASSFGGLDTQYF. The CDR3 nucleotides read TGCGCCAGCAGCTTTGGGGGCTTGGATACGCAGTATTTT.

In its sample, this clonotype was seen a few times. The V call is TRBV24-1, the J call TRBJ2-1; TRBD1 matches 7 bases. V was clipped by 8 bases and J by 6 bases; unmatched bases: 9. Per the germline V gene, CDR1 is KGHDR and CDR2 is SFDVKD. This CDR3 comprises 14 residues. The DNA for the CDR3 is TGTGCCACCAAAGCAGGGGGTAGGGGCAATGAGCAGTTCTTC. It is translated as CATKAGGRGNEQFF.

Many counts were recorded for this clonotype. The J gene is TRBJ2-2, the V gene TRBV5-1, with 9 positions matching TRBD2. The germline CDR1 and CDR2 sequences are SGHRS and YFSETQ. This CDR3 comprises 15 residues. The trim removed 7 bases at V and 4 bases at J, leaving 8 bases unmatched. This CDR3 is CASRAAGGRTGELFF. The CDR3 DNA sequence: TGCGCCAGCCGCGCAGCGGGAGGTCGCACCGGGGAGCTGTTTTTT.

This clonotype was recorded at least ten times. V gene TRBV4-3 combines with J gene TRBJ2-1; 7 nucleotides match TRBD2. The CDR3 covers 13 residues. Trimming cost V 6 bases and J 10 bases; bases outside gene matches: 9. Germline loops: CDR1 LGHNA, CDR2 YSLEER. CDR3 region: CASSPTYSGEQFF. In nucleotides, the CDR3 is TGCGCCAGCAGTCCCACTTATAGCGGGGAGCAGTTCTTC.

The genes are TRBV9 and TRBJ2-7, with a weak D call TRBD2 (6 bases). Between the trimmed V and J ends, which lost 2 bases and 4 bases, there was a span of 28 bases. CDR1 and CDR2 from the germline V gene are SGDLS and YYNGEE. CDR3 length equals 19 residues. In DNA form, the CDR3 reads TGTGCCAGCAGCGTTTCGGGCGGGGCCCTTCCTCCAACCATTTACGAGCAGTACTTC. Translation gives CASSVSGGALPPTIYEQYF.

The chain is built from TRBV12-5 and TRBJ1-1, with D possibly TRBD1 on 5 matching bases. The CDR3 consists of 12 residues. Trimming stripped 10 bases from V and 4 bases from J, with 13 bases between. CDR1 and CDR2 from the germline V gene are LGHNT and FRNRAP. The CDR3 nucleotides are TGTGCTATTCATGGGGCAGGCACTGAAGCTTTCTTT. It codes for CAIHGAGTEAFF. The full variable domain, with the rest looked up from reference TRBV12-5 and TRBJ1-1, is DARVTQTPRHKVTEMGQEVTMRCQPILGHNTVFWYRQTMMQGLELLAYFRNRAPLDDSGMPKDRFSAEMPDATLATLKIQPSEPRDSAVYFCAIHGAGTEAFFGQGTRLTVV.

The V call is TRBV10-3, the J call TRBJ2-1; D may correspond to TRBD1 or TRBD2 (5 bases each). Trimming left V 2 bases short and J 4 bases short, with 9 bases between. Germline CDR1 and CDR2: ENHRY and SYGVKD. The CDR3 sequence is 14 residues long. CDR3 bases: TGTGCCATCAGTGAGGGGGGTTTTTACAATGAGCAGTTCTTC. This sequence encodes CAISEGGFYNEQFF.

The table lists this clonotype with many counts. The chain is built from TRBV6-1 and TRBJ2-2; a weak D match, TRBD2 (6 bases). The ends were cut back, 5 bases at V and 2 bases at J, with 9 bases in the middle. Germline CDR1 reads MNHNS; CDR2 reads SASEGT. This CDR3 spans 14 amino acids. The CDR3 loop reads CASSQGTNTGELFF. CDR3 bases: TGTGCCAGCAGTCAAGGGACTAACACCGGGGAGCTGTTTTTT.

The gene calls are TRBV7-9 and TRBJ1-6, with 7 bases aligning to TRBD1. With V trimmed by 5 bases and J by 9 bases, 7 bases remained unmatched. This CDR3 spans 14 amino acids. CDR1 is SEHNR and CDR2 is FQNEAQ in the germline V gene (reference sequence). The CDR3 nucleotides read TGTGCCAGCAGCCTACAGGGGCCTGGTTCACCCCTCCACTTT. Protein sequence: CASSLQGPGSPLHF.

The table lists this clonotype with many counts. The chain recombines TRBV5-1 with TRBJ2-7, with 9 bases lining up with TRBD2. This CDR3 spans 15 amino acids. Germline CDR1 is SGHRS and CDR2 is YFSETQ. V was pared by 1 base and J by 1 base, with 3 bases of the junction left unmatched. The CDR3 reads CASSLSGGRSYEQYF. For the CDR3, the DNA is TGCGCCAGCAGCTTGAGCGGGGGGCGATCCTACGAGCAGTACTTC.

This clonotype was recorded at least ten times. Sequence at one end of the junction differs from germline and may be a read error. DNA for the CDR3: TGCGCCAGCAGTCAAGCGGGAGTGGTGATATTC. It is translated as CASSQAGVVIF. V gene TRBV5-1 combines with J gene TRBJ2-1; 8 bases align to TRBD2. There are 11 residues in the CDR3. CDR1 is SGHRS and CDR2 is YFSETQ in the germline V gene.

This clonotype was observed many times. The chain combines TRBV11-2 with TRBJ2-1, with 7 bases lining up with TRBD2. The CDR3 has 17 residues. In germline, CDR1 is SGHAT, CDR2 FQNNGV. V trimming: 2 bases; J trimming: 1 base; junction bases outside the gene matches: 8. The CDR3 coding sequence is TGTGCCAGCAGCTTAATCCGGACTAGGGTATCCTACAATGAGCAGTTCTTC. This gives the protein CASSLIRTRVSYNEQFF.

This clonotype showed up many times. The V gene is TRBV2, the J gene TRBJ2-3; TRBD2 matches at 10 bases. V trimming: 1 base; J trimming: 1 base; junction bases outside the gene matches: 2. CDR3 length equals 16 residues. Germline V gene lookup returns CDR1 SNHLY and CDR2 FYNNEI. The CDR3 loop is CASSEDGLAGTDTQYF. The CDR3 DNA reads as TGTGCCAGCAGTGAAGACGGACTAGCGGGCACAGATACGCAGTATTTT.

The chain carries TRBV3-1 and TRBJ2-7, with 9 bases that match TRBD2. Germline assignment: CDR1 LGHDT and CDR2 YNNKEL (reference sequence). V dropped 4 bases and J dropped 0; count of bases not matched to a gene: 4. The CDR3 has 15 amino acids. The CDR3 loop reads CASSRAGGRSYEQYF. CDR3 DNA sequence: TGTGCCAGCAGCCGAGCGGGAGGCCGCTCCTACGAGCAGTACTTC.

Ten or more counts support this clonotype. The CDR3 loop reads CASSVGGLRGDTQYF. DNA for the CDR3: TGTGCCAGCAGCGTAGGAGGGTTGCGGGGAGATACGCAGTATTTT. The V call is TRBV9, the J call TRBJ2-3, with D perhaps TRBD2 (6 bases). The V end was cut by 0 bases, the J end by 5 bases, with 13 bases between. Germline V CDR1 and CDR2: SGDLS, YYNGEE. This CDR3 spans 15 amino acids.

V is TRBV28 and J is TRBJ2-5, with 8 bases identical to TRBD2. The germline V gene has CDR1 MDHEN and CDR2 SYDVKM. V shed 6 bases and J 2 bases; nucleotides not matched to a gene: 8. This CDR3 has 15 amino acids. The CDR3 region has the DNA TGTGCCAGCAGACCTGGACTAGCTCGTCAAGAGACCCAGTACTTC. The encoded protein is CASRPGLARQETQYF. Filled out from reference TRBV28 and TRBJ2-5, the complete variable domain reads DVKVTQSSRYLVKRTGEKVFLECVQDMDHENMFWYRQDPGLGLRLIYFSYDVKMKEKGDIPEGYSVSREKKERFSLILESASTNQTSMYLCASRPGLARQETQYFGPGTRLLVL.

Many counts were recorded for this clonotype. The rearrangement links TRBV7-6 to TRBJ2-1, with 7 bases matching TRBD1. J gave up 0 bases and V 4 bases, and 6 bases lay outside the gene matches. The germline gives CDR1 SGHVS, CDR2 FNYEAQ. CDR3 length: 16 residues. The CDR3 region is CASSWNRGSSYNEQFF. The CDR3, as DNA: TGTGCCAGCAGCTGGAACAGGGGAAGCTCCTACAATGAGCAGTTCTTC.

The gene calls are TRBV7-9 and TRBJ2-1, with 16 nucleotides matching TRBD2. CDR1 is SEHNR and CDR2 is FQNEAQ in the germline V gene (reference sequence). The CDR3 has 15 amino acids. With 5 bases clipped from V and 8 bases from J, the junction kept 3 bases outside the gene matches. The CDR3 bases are TGTGCCAGCAGCCCGGGGACTAGCGGGGGGGATGAGCAGTTCTTC. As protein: CASSPGTSGGDEQFF.